The clone carrying this TCR beta chain was seen a handful of times. Its antigen is as yet unknown. The record originates from a study of response to subunit inactivated influenza vaccine. The germline CDR1 and CDR2 sequences are SGHRS and YFSETQ. Trimming took off 3 bases at V and 4 bases at J, with 10 bases between the two ends. The CDR3 contains 13 residues. Study results and caveats: T cells newly recruited by each seasonal influenza vaccination are few, the authors suggested.

One entry per CDR3 protein, called by TCRdb with MiXCR from the RT-PCR reads. The sample contains 430,000 or so distinct CDR3 sequences, roughly 11% of which appear only once. This chain connects TRBV5-1 to TRBJ2-5; weak D call: TRBD2 (7 bases). The sample consisted of PBMCs from blood, taken about 6 weeks after vaccination. The clonotype was recovered from a man in his fifties who received an inactivated influenza vaccine. The CDR3 DNA follows: TGCGCCAGCAGCTATAGGGGGGGAGAGACCCAGTACTTC. Translating gives CASSYRGGETQYF.